This entry describes one T cell receptor (beta chain). Its target is not known. Treatment in this sample: some 20 received Ad26.COV2.S at low or high dose, single or two shots; 5 received placebo; per-sample allocation not given. On day 63 after the first injection, vaccine and placebo recipients gave samples. Repertoires were generated with immunoSEQ multiplex PCR, while TCRdb's copy carries only in-frame clones and drops some. The sample shows 300,000 to 500,000 clones, more than 85% of them seen only once. The data were obtained in a study of Ad26.COV2.S vaccination and SARS-CoV-2 variants. At the level of the study: Each vaccinee took Ad26.COV2.S intramuscularly, once or twice 56 days apart. Study observations and caveats: Vaccinees displayed broader spike-specific TCR repertoires than placebo recipients. CD8+ and CD4+ T cells specific for spike reportedly responded with substantial breadth after vaccination.

Trimming took off 5 bases at V and 0 bases at J, with 11 bases between the two ends. CDR1 is SQVTM, CDR2 ANQGSEA, per germline. The CDR3 loop spans 13 amino acids. The genes are TRBV29-1 and TRBJ2-7; TRBD2 might be the D (5 bases). Sequencing used peripheral blood, obtained in a trial of Ad26.COV2.S vaccine versus placebo. This TCR was sampled from a person aged 18-65 years who received the Ad26.COV2.S COVID-19 vaccine or a placebo. Written as DNA, the CDR3 is TGCAGCGTTTCGGGGAAGAGCTCCTACGAGCAGTACTTC. This encodes CSVSGKSSYEQYF.